Following are 20 T cell receptor beta chains from one sample sequenced in a study of cytomegalovirus exposure and HLA in healthy donors. The PCR made use of 60 Vbeta and 13 Jbeta primers. This table comes from immunoSEQ multiplex PCR, and its TCRdb copy is limited to in-frame clones, with some not included. The sample holds about 80,000 clones, around 79% seen once. What was sequenced was PBMCs. These receptors were collected from a young man in good health and CMV-seronegative.

The chain combines TRBV5-1 with TRBJ2-2, with 7 bases fitting TRBD1. In germline, CDR1 is SGHRS, CDR2 YFSETQ. The CDR3 contains 15 residues. Trimming removed 2 bases from V and 2 bases from J; junction bases left unmatched: 3. This CDR3 is CASSFRDSNTGELFF. CDR3 DNA sequence: TGCGCCAGCAGCTTCCGGGACAGTAACACCGGGGAGCTGTTTTTT.

The chain combines TRBV18 with TRBJ2-5, with 8 bases aligning to TRBD1. In germline, CDR1 is KGHSH, CDR2 LQKENI. The J segment lost 4 bases and the V segment lost 3 bases, leaving 7 bases of the junction unmatched. The CDR3 sequence is 15 residues long. Here the CDR3 reads CASSPTLGTGETQYF. The CDR3 bases are TGTGCCAGCTCACCCACCTTAGGGACAGGAGAGACCCAGTACTTC. The variable domain in full, with the rest retrieved from reference TRBV18 and TRBJ2-5, is NAGVMQNPRHLVRRRGQEARLRCSPMKGHSHVYWYRQLPEEGLKFMVYLQKENIIDESGMPKERFSAEFPKEGPSILRIQQVVRGDSAAYFCASSPTLGTGETQYFGPGTRLLVL.

CDR3 residues: CASSGDRQVRTGELFF. The CDR3 nucleotides read TGTGCCAGCAGCGGAGACAGACAAGTTAGAACCGGGGAGCTGTTTTTT. The V call is TRBV7-6, the J call TRBJ2-2; D possibly corresponds to TRBD1 (5 bases). The CDR3 is 16 amino acids. The germline V gene encodes CDR1 SGHVS and CDR2 FNYEAQ. V lost 5 bases, J lost 5 bases, and 18 bases lay in between.

This chain uses TRBV2 with TRBJ2-7; TRBD1 aligns across 11 bases. Trimming took 2 bases from V and 7 from J; bases not matched to a gene: 10. The CDR3 consists of 16 residues. Germline loops: CDR1 SNHLY, CDR2 FYNNEI. The CDR3 DNA sequence: TGTGCCAGCAGTGAATCTCACCTGGACAGGGGGCGAGAGCAGTACTTC. Residues: CASSESHLDRGREQYF. The whole variable domain, filled in from reference TRBV2 and TRBJ2-7, reads EPEVTQTPSHQVTQMGQEVILRCVPISNHLYFYWYRQILGQKVEFLVSFYNNEISEKSEIFDDQFSVERPDGSNFTLKIRSTKLEDSAMYFCASSESHLDRGREQYFGPGTRLTVT.

This chain links TRBV5-8 with TRBJ2-7; D remains unclear. This CDR3 is built from 12 residues. In germline, CDR1 is SGHTS, CDR2 YDEGEE. Trimming removed 1 base at V and 4 bases at J, with 6 bases between. CDR3 protein: CASSLLQYEQYF. For the CDR3, the DNA is TGTGCCAGCAGCTTGTTACAGTACGAGCAGTACTTC.

The chain uses TRBV19 and TRBJ1-1; no clear D gene. Deletions cut 7 bases from V and 4 bases from J, with 13 bases between. The V gene's germline CDR1 is LNHDA and CDR2 SQIVND (reference sequence). The CDR3 has 13 residues. CDR3 in amino acids: CASNRGGSTEAFF. In DNA, the CDR3 is TGTGCCAGTAACCGGGGAGGGAGCACTGAAGCTTTCTTT.

The J gene is TRBJ2-7, the V gene TRBV6-6; D is possibly TRBD1 (5 bases). Germline V gene lookup returns CDR1 MNHNY and CDR2 SVGAGI (reference sequence). The V end was cut by 8 bases, the J end by 1 base, with 12 bases between. CDR3 size: 13 residues. The CDR3 sequence: CASRTDSSYEQYF. The CDR3 region has the DNA TGTGCCAGCCGAACAGACAGTTCCTACGAGCAGTACTTC.

The V call is TRBV5-1, the J call TRBJ1-2; 7 bases align to TRBD1. The germline V gene has CDR1 SGHRS and CDR2 YFSETQ. The CDR3 runs to 13 residues. Trimming cost V 3 bases and J 7 bases; bases outside gene matches: 6. The CDR3 sequence: CASSSETGSGYTF. Written as DNA, the CDR3 is TGCGCCAGCAGCTCCGAGACAGGGAGTGGCTACACCTTC.

The V call is TRBV28, the J call TRBJ1-1, with a tentative D call TRBD1 (5 bases). Trimming took off 8 bases at V and 8 bases at J, with 15 bases between the two ends. Germline CDR1 MDHEN, CDR2 SYDVKM. This CDR3 comprises 12 residues. This chain's CDR3 is CASRDLRTEAFF. The CDR3 region has the DNA TGTGCCAGCCGAGATCTCCGGACAGAAGCTTTCTTT.

This clone came up a few times. The rearrangement joins TRBV5-1 to TRBJ2-7, with TRBD1 matching over 8 bases. Germline V gene sequence: CDR1 SGHRS, CDR2 YFSETQ. V lost 6 bases, J lost 0 bases, and 5 bases stayed unmatched. The CDR3 is made up of 14 amino acids. The CDR3 bases are TGCGCCAGCACCTCCGGGACAGGCTCCTACGAGCAGTACTTC. Amino acids: CASTSGTGSYEQYF.

The genes are TRBV29-1 and TRBJ2-2; possibly TRBD2 for D (5 bases). CDR1 is SQVTM and CDR2 is ANQGSEA in the germline V gene. The CDR3 loop spans 13 amino acids. The V end was cut by 3 bases, the J end by 2 bases, with 7 bases between. The CDR3 DNA follows: TGCAGCGTTGAGGAGGTAAACACCGGGGAGCTGTTTTTT. Protein product: CSVEEVNTGELFF.

The rearrangement joins TRBV28 to TRBJ1-1; 7 bases line up with TRBD1. The CDR3 totals 13 residues. Germline CDR1 and CDR2: MDHEN and SYDVKM. V lost 6 bases to trimming and J lost 5 bases; unmatched junction nucleotides: 6. The CDR3 region is CASRMQGETEAFF. The CDR3 region has the DNA TGTGCCAGCAGAATGCAGGGGGAGACTGAAGCTTTCTTT. Complete variable domain (other parts from reference TRBV28 and TRBJ1-1): DVKVTQSSRYLVKRTGEKVFLECVQDMDHENMFWYRQDPGLGLRLIYFSYDVKMKEKGDIPEGYSVSREKKERFSLILESASTNQTSMYLCASRMQGETEAFFGQGTRLTVV.

The gene calls are TRBV5-6 and TRBJ1-1; D remains unclear. Looked up from germline, CDR1 is SGHDT and CDR2 is YYEEEE. Trimming pared 1 base from V and 11 bases from J, leaving 12 bases between. CDR3 length: 12 residues. The CDR3 loop is CASSLLRGKAFF. CDR3 coding DNA: TGTGCCAGCAGCTTGCTACGAGGAAAGGCTTTCTTT. Based on the CDR3 plus reference TRBV5-6 and TRBJ1-1, the full variable domain is DAGVTQSPTHLIKTRGQQVTLRCSPKSGHDTVSWYQQALGQGPQFIFQYYEEEERQRGNFPDRFSGHQFPNYSSELNVNALLLGDSALYLCASSLLRGKAFFGQGTRLTVV.

The chain is built from TRBV27 and TRBJ2-7; D may be TRBD2 (5 bases). V was shortened by 5 bases and J by 6 bases, with 17 bases between the two germline ends. Germline values: CDR1 MNHEY, CDR2 SMNVEV (reference sequence). This CDR3 spans 14 amino acids. The CDR3, as DNA: TGTGCCAGCAGTACCGGACCCGGCCGGGGCGAGCAGTACTTC. As protein: CASSTGPGRGEQYF.

The rearrangement links TRBV15 to TRBJ2-3; 11 bases match TRBD1. Germline V gene lookup returns CDR1 LNHNV and CDR2 YYDKDF (reference sequence). This CDR3 region has 17 residues. V lost 0 bases and J lost 5; bases outside the gene matches: 7. The CDR3 loop reads CATSRERGTGGRDTQYF. In DNA, the CDR3 is TGTGCCACCAGCAGAGAGAGGGGGACAGGGGGGAGAGATACGCAGTATTTT.

J is TRBJ2-1 and V is TRBV5-6; unclear D gene. The CDR3 runs 16 residues. The germline gives CDR1 SGHDT, CDR2 YYEEEE. The V end lost 0 bases, the J end lost 8 bases, and 18 bases lay between the germline ends. CDR3 sequence: CASSLGASPNNYEQFF. Here the CDR3 DNA reads TGTGCCAGCAGCTTGGGGGCGTCCCCCAACAATTATGAGCAGTTCTTC. The full variable domain, with the rest looked up from reference TRBV5-6 and TRBJ2-1, is DAGVTQSPTHLIKTRGQQVTLRCSPKSGHDTVSWYQQALGQGPQFIFQYYEEEERQRGNFPDRFSGHQFPNYSSELNVNALLLGDSALYLCASSLGASPNNYEQFFGPGTRLTVL.

J is TRBJ2-2 and V is TRBV9; tentatively, D is TRBD2 (5 bases). Germline V gene data show CDR1 as SGDLS and CDR2 as YYNGEE. V dropped 3 bases and J dropped 5 bases, with 11 bases sitting between them. This CDR3 has 14 amino acids. This CDR3 is CASSDPGGTGELFF. Here the CDR3 DNA reads TGTGCCAGCAGCGACCCCGGCGGGACCGGGGAGCTGTTTTTT.

The rearrangement joins TRBV2 to TRBJ2-3; 10 bases are shared with TRBD2. Germline values: CDR1 SNHLY, CDR2 FYNNEI. V was clipped by 9 bases and J by 6 bases; unmatched bases: 9. The CDR3 covers 14 residues. CDR3 residues: CASRRAGGEDTQYF. CDR3 DNA sequence: TGTGCCAGTAGGAGAGCGGGAGGGGAGGATACGCAGTATTTT.

There are a few counts of this clone. The chain has TRBV6-5 and TRBJ2-4, with 7 bases matching TRBD2. The V gene end was trimmed by 10 bases and the J gene end by 8 bases; junction bases not matched to a gene: 17. CDR3 size: 15 residues. Germline V lookup: CDR1 MNHEY, CDR2 SVGAGI. Written as DNA, the CDR3 is TGTGCCACCCAGTCCTTGGGGGGGTCTGGGGACATTCAGTACTTC. It codes for CATQSLGGSGDIQYF.

The V call is TRBV11-2, the J call TRBJ2-3; unclear D gene. Between the trimmed V and J ends, which lost 4 bases and 6 bases, there was a span of 11 bases. The CDR3 has 13 amino acids. Germline V gives CDR1 SGHAT, CDR2 FQNNGV. Here the CDR3 DNA reads TGTGCCAGCAGCTCGAGCGTCGGGGATACGCAGTATTTT. This codes for CASSSSVGDTQYF. Filled out from reference TRBV11-2 and TRBJ2-3, the complete variable domain reads EAGVAQSPRYKIIEKRQSVAFWCNPISGHATLYWYQQILGQGPKLLIQFQNNGVVDDSQLPKDRFSAERLKGVDSTLKIQPAKLEDSAVYLCASSSSVGDTQYFGPGTRLTVL.